This T cell receptor beta chain was found in a study of OX40 agonist ivuxolimab in advanced cancers. Study-level information: An agonistic human IgG2 monoclonal antibody against OX40 (CD134) was given. Findings and caveats of the study: Expanded clones were, on average, more numerous among CD8+ T cells than CD4+.

For this clone: The antigen remains unidentified.

The germline gives CDR1 LNHNV, CDR2 YYDKDF (reference sequence). J gave up 4 bases and V 5 bases, and 9 bases lay outside the gene matches. This CDR3 region has 15 residues. Assay used: immunoSEQ multiplex PCR; TCRdb lists only in-frame clones, some missing. The sample holds around 62,000 clones, 87% seen once. This specimen consisted of CD4+ or CD8+ T cells sorted from blood, obtained in a trial of the OX40 agonist ivuxolimab. V gene TRBV15 combines with J gene TRBJ1-1, with 8 bases aligning to TRBD1. The sequence came from an adult with an advanced solid tumor such as melanoma, head and neck, liver or kidney cancer. DNA for the CDR3: TGTGCCACCAGCCTTCATCGGACAGGGCGCACTGAAGCTTTCTTT. Amino acids: CATSLHRTGRTEAFF.